This T cell receptor beta chain came from a study of T cells in narcolepsy. Background on the study: Healthy controls were enrolled alongside patients with narcolepsy type 1 or type 2.

Notes on the study in general: In some patient and control memory CD4+ samples, autoreactive clones were absent. Blood of same and different patients, but not healthy controls, reportedly held recurring autoreactive clonotypes.

Data came from immunoSEQ multiplex PCR; TCRdb stores just in-frame clones and leaves some out. The sample contains nearly 25,000 clones, approximately 62% of which appear only once. Details on this clone: What it binds is unknown.

The sequence came from a human donor in good health. The sequencing input was memory (CD45RA-) CD4+ T cells from blood.

The CDR3 bases are TGCGCCAGCAGCCAAGATCCAGGGACTGAAGCTTTCTTT. Its translation: CASSQDPGTEAFF. V and J are TRBV4-1 and TRBJ1-1, with a weak D call TRBD1 (5 bases). Germline V CDR1 and CDR2: MGHRA, YSYEKL. CDR3 length: 13 amino acids. Trimming removed 0 bases from V and 5 bases from J, with 7 bases in between.